The clone carrying this TCR beta chain was detected once. Its specificity is unknown. A multiplex PCR was run with 60 Vbeta primers and 13 Jbeta primers. The data were produced by immunoSEQ multiplex PCR, yet TCRdb's version contains in-frame clones alone and is incomplete. The table includes 65,000 to 90,000 clones, around 75% detected once. The entry originates in a study of cytomegalovirus exposure and HLA in healthy donors. Study conclusions and caveats: A later analysis appeared to link common viral pathogens to several of the most significant clusters. The only immune exposure information that was available was CMV serostatus.

Per the germline V gene, CDR1 is SGHVS and CDR2 is FQNEAQ. The V gene end was trimmed by 3 bases and the J gene end by 8 bases; junction bases not matched to a gene: 16. The CDR3 consists of 19 residues. Sequenced: PBMCs. The chain uses TRBV7-8 and TRBJ2-1; TRBD2 aligns across 13 bases. The source of this sequence is a man between 65 and 85 years old in good health and CMV-seronegative. This CDR3 is CASSLNLALAGGPLDEQFF. CDR3 nucleotides: TGTGCCAGCAGCTTGAACCTAGCACTAGCGGGAGGGCCGTTGGATGAGCAGTTCTTC.